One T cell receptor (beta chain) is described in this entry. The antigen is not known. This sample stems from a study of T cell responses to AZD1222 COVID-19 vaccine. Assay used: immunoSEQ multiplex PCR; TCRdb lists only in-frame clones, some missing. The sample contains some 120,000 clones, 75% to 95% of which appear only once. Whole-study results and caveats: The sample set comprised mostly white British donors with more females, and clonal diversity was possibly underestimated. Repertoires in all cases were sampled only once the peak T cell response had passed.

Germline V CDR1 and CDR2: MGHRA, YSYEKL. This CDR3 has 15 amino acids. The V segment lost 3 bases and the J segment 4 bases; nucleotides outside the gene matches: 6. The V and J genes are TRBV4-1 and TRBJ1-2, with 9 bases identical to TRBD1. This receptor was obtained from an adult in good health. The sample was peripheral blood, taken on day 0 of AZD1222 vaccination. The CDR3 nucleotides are TGCGCCAGCAGCCAGGATCGGGACAGGGTCTATGGCTACACCTTC. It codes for CASSQDRDRVYGYTF.